Presented here are 19 T cell receptor beta chains from one specimen sequenced in a study of blood T cell dynamics during melanoma immunotherapy. Clones were read by immunoSEQ multiplex PCR, and TCRdb kept only the in-frame ones, dropping some. The table has approximately 20,000 clones, 87% seen once. This sample's time point: week 3, after first cycle of checkpoint inhibitor. The material was blood, obtained from a patient treated with checkpoint blockade. The receptors come from a human donor with melanoma.

The V call is TRBV5-6, the J call TRBJ2-7; 12 bases match TRBD2. The V and J ends lost 2 bases and 4 bases, in that order; junction bases with no gene match: 10. Germline CDR1 and CDR2: SGHDT and YYEEEE. This CDR3 spans 17 amino acids. The DNA for the CDR3 is TGTGCCAGCAGCTTCCTAGCGGGAGGGCCGGTTGATTACGAGCAGTACTTC. Protein sequence: CASSFLAGGPVDYEQYF.

The rearrangement joins TRBV5-1 to TRBJ1-2, with D unresolved. Trimming cost V 0 bases and J 4 bases, with 13 bases left between them. This CDR3 has 15 amino acids. Germline V CDR1 and CDR2: SGHRS, YFSETQ. The CDR3 loop reads CASSLEGYSVYGYTF. For the CDR3, the DNA is TGCGCCAGCAGCTTGGAAGGGTACTCTGTCTATGGCTACACCTTC.

The chain links TRBV27 to TRBJ2-5, with TRBD1 matching 11 bases. Germline V lookup: CDR1 MNHEY, CDR2 SMNVEV (reference sequence). This CDR3 is 15 amino acids long. Losses at the gene ends were 5 bases for V and 4 bases for J; bases not matched to a gene: 6. CDR3 loop: CASSRGQGAGETQYF. The CDR3 nucleotides read TGTGCCAGCAGTCGCGGACAGGGGGCGGGAGAGACCCAGTACTTC.

The genes are TRBV7-9 and TRBJ2-7; TRBD1 matches at 7 bases. V was clipped by 6 bases and J by 5 bases; unmatched bases: 4. Germline assignment: CDR1 SEHNR and CDR2 FQNEAQ (reference sequence). The CDR3 runs 12 residues. DNA for the CDR3: TGTGCCAGCAGTCCGGACAGGAACGAGCAGTACTTC. Its protein is CASSPDRNEQYF.

This rearrangement joins TRBV11-2 to TRBJ2-1; D might be TRBD2 (5 bases). From germline, CDR1 is SGHAT and CDR2 FQNNGV. V shed 2 bases and J shed 7 bases, with 9 bases lying between them. The CDR3 extends over 13 amino acids. The CDR3: CASSLSSLNEQFF. For the CDR3, the DNA is TGTGCCAGCAGCTTATCTAGCTTGAATGAGCAGTTCTTC.

V gene TRBV5-1 combines with J gene TRBJ2-5; 14 bases line up with TRBD2. Germline CDR1 SGHRS, CDR2 YFSETQ. The V gene end was trimmed by 5 bases and the J gene end by 5 bases; junction bases not matched to a gene: 5. There are 15 residues in the CDR3. CDR3 nucleotide sequence: TGCGCCAGCAGTGGGGGACTAGCGGGAGTGGAGACCCAGTACTTC. Translation gives CASSGGLAGVETQYF.

This sequence joins TRBV4-3 and TRBJ2-2, with 11 bases aligning to TRBD2. With 0 bases clipped from V and 5 bases from J, the junction kept 5 bases outside the gene matches. CDR1 and CDR2 (germline): LGHNA, YSLEER. There are 17 residues in the CDR3. CDR3 loop: CASSQDTSGSRTGELFF. Written as DNA, the CDR3 is TGCGCCAGCAGCCAAGATACTAGCGGGAGTAGAACCGGGGAGCTGTTTTTT.

The chain links TRBV28 to TRBJ2-7; a weak D match, TRBD2 (6 bases). Per the germline V gene, CDR1 is MDHEN and CDR2 is SYDVKM. V was pared by 5 bases and J by 5 bases, with 13 bases between. The CDR3 consists of 13 residues. DNA of the CDR3: TGTGCCAGCAGTCCCCGGGAGAAGGACGAGCAGTACTTC. Translated, it gives CASSPREKDEQYF. Full variable domain (missing parts from reference TRBV28 and TRBJ2-7): DVKVTQSSRYLVKRTGEKVFLECVQDMDHENMFWYRQDPGLGLRLIYFSYDVKMKEKGDIPEGYSVSREKKERFSLILESASTNQTSMYLCASSPREKDEQYFGPGTRLTVT.

The V and J genes are TRBV28 and TRBJ2-7; D tentatively reads TRBD1 or TRBD2 (6 bases each). Germline V gene lookup returns CDR1 MDHEN and CDR2 SYDVKM. Trimming pared 7 bases from V and 6 bases from J, leaving 16 bases between. The CDR3 runs 13 residues. In DNA, the CDR3 is TGTGCCAGCACCGTAGGGGGGATCTCCGAGCAGTACTTC. Translation: CASTVGGISEQYF.

This clone was detected only a few times. The chain recombines TRBV2 with TRBJ1-2; a possible D gene is TRBD1 (6 bases). Germline lookup yields CDR1 SNHLY and CDR2 FYNNEI. This CDR3 spans 14 amino acids. V lost 5 bases and J 4 bases, leaving 14 bases between the germline ends. The CDR3 sequence is CASSLKGGLYGYTF. In nucleotides, the CDR3 is TGTGCCAGCAGTCTGAAGGGGGGCCTCTATGGCTACACCTTC.

This clone was counted once. The CDR3 DNA sequence: TGTGCCAGCAGTTTAGACAGGGGGCGGCCTGGGACTGAAGCTTTCTTT. Amino acid sequence: CASSLDRGRPGTEAFF. The gene calls are TRBV2 and TRBJ1-1; the match to TRBD1 covers 10 bases. Trimming removed 5 bases from V and 5 bases from J; junction bases left unmatched: 11. In germline, CDR1 is SNHLY, CDR2 FYNNEI. CDR3 size: 16 residues.

This chain links TRBV5-1 with TRBJ2-1, with unresolved D. Germline V lookup: CDR1 SGHRS, CDR2 YFSETQ. The CDR3 runs 15 residues. Trimming took off 1 base at V and 6 bases at J, with 14 bases between the two ends. The CDR3 region is CASSLLPGSINEQFF. CDR3 nucleotides: TGCGCCAGCAGCTTGCTCCCTGGCAGTATCAATGAGCAGTTCTTC.

This rearrangement joins TRBV6-5 to TRBJ2-3; the D is unclear. Germline V lookup: CDR1 MNHEY, CDR2 SVGAGI. The CDR3 runs 16 residues. The V end lost 0 bases, the J end lost 1 base, and 11 bases lay between the germline ends. The chain's CDR3 is CASSYSSGIGTDTQYF. CDR3 coding DNA: TGTGCCAGCAGTTACTCGTCTGGGATCGGCACAGATACGCAGTATTTT.

The CDR3 DNA sequence: TGTGCCTGGAGCCCCGGGACAGCCGGAAACACCATATATTTT. Amino acids: CAWSPGTAGNTIYF. The chain links TRBV30 to TRBJ1-3; 7 bases match TRBD1. Germline V gives CDR1 GTSNPN, CDR2 SVGIG (reference sequence). V shed 3 bases, J shed 4 bases, and the junction held 6 bases outside the gene matches. This CDR3 region has 14 residues.

This clone was detected only once. The chain combines TRBV30 with TRBJ2-2, with D possibly matching TRBD2 (5 bases). This CDR3 region has 16 residues. In germline, CDR1 is GTSNPN, CDR2 SVGIG (reference sequence). The V gene lost 4 bases and the J gene lost 0 bases, with 15 bases spanning the gap. CDR3 loop: CAWNGGMVPNTGELFF. The CDR3 nucleotides read TGTGCCTGGAACGGAGGAATGGTTCCGAACACCGGGGAGCTGTTTTTT.

The V gene is TRBV10-3, the J gene TRBJ2-3; 14 nucleotides match TRBD2. Germline V lookup: CDR1 ENHRY, CDR2 SYGVKD. The CDR3 runs to 18 residues. V gave up 6 bases and J gave up 1 base; unmatched junction bases: 9. The CDR3 is CAISSGTSGSSRTDTQYF. CDR3 bases: TGTGCCATCAGCTCCGGGACTAGCGGGAGTTCACGCACAGATACGCAGTATTTT.

This clone is a singleton in its sample. This chain uses TRBV5-6 with TRBJ2-7; possible D gene TRBD1, 7 bases. The ends were cut back, 0 bases at V and 3 bases at J, with 10 bases in the middle. Germline CDR1 SGHDT, CDR2 YYEEEE. The CDR3 is 14 residues long. The CDR3 protein is CASSLGRGDYEQYF. The CDR3 DNA reads TGTGCCAGCAGCTTGGGCAGGGGGGACTACGAGCAGTACTTC.

The chain joins TRBV7-9 to TRBJ2-2; 8 bases fit TRBD1. Germline values: CDR1 SEHNR, CDR2 FQNEAQ (reference sequence). The CDR3 totals 15 residues. Trimming took 1 base from V and 5 from J; bases not matched to a gene: 3. In DNA form, the CDR3 reads TGTGCCAGCAGCTTAGTGGGACAGGTTACCGGGGAGCTGTTTTTT. As protein: CASSLVGQVTGELFF.

The gene calls are TRBV16 and TRBJ2-3; D not resolved. The germline gives CDR1 KGHSY, CDR2 FQNENV. The CDR3 consists of 14 residues. V shed 4 bases and J shed 6 bases, with 14 bases lying between them. CDR3 DNA sequence: TGTGCCAGCAGCCTTTCGGCGACCGGGGATACGCAGTATTTT. It codes for CASSLSATGDTQYF.